The TCR beta chain under discussion was sequenced for a study of T cell repertoires in cytomegalovirus infection (dated by TCRdb to the late 2010s). Background for the entire study: Recently identified HLA-C-restricted CMV epitopes, whose presentation resists viral immunomodulation, were targeted by peptide stimulations together with well-studied HLA-B-restricted epitopes. Donor HLA type was relevant to the analysis, because carriage of CMV infection together with the matching HLA type was indicated by public TCR beta signatures.

Here is what the overall study found, with its caveats: In both this cohort and an independent roughly 330-donor cohort, the cumulative frequency of public TCR beta family members distinguished carriers of CMV infection plus the relevant HLA type. The ex vivo response was dominated by HLA-C-restricted CMV-specific TCR beta clonotypes, which also provided the single most frequent clonotype in two of eight donors.

About this clonotype itself: This receptor's antigen is unknown. Base-call qualities are not available, and no considerably larger clone is one nucleotide away.

Instrument used: Illumina HiSeq 1500. The public sequencing data were trimmed at Q25 with fastp and processed into clonotypes with MiXCR by TCRdb, which kept only in-frame beta chains. Rows with a matching CDR3 protein are joined into one entry that keeps the most common DNA and genes. Recorded for this sample are some 700,000 distinct CDR3 sequences; roughly a third of them occurred a single time. The ten largest make up around a sixth of the sample. Reading from cysteine to phenylalanine, the CDR3 counts 13 amino acids. The CDR3 DNA has 39 bases and is translated from base 1. CDR1 and CDR2 were assigned from the germline V gene as SNHLY and FYNNEI. The junction shows trimming of 11 bases on V and 8 bases on J, plus 18 bases between the germline ends. What the treatment or condition label conveys for this sample: in vitro stimulation with specific CMV peptide epitopes to enrich CMV-specific T cells.

The chain is assembled from TRBV2 and TRBJ1-4; confidence is insufficient to name the D gene. This receptor was identified in a human donor in good health (CMV status not recorded). Some clones in this sample may be carry-over from other donors' samples. The source was cultured PBMCs, collected from culture after CMV antigen stimulation. The nucleotides read TGTGCCCTCCGGGAGGACCGGTGGGAAAAACTGTTTTTT. Its product reads: CALREDRWEKLFF. Beyond the CDR3, the reference TRBV2 and TRBJ1-4 genes provide the residues; the full variable domain reads: EPEVTQTPSHQVTQMGQEVILRCVPISNHLYFYWYRQILGQKVEFLVSFYNNEISEKSEIFDDQFSVERPDGSNFTLKIRSTKLEDSAMYFCALREDRWEKLFFGSGTQLSVL.